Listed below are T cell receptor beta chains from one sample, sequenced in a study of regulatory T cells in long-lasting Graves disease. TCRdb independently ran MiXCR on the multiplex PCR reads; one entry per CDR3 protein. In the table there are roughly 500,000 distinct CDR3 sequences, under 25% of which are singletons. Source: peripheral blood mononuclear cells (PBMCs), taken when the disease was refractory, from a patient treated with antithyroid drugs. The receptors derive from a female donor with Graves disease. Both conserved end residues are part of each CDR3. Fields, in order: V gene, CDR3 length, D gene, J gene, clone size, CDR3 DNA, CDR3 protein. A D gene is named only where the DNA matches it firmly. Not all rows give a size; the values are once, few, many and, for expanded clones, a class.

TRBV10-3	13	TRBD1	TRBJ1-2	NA	TGTGCCATCAGTGAGGGACAGGGGGGTGGCTACACCTTC	CAISEGQGGGYTF
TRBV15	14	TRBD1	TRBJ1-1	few	TGTGCCACCAGCCCCGAACAGGGGGACACTGAAGCTTTCTTT	CATSPEQGDTEAFF
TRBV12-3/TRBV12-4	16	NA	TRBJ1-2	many	TGTGCCAGCAGCTCCCAGGGAGGCCTGCCCACATATGGCTACACCTTC	CASSSQGGLPTYGYTF
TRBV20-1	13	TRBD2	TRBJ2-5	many	TGCAGTGCCCTCTGGCGGGAGTATGAGACCCAGTACTTC	CSALWREYETQYF
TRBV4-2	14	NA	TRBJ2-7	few	TGTGCCAGCAGCGTCGAAAAGCAGGGGTACGAGCAGTACTTC	CASSVEKQGYEQYF
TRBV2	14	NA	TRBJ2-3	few	TGTGCCAGCCTTCCCTATGGGAGCACAGATACGCAGTATTTT	CASLPYGSTDTQYF
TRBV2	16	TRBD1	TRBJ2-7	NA	TGTGCCAGCAGTCATTCCAATCGACAGGGGCCGGTAGAGCAGTACTTC	CASSHSNRQGPVEQYF
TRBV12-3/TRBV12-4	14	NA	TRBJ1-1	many	TGTGCCAGCAGTTTAGCCCCCCTGAACACTGAAGCTTTCTTT	CASSLAPLNTEAFF
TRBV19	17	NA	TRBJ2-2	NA	TGTGCCAGTAGTGGGACTTCGGGACTCCCGGCGGACGGGGAGCTGTTTTTT	CASSGTSGLPADGELFF
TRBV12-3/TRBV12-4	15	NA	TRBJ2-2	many	TGTGCCAGCAGTTTGGCCGGGACCGACGCCGGGGAGCTGTTTTTT	CASSLAGTDAGELFF
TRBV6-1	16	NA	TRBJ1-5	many	TGTGCCAGCAGTGTCTACAGGGCGTGGGGGTATCAGCCCCAGCATTTT	CASSVYRAWGYQPQHF
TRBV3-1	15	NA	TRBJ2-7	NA	TGTGCCAGCAGCCTCCACGTGGGGGTCTCCTACGAGCAGTACTTC	CASSLHVGVSYEQYF
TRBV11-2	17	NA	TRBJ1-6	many	TGTGCCAGCAGCTTGGGAAGGGGTTTAGGTCCCGATTCACCCCTCCACTTT	CASSLGRGLGPDSPLHF
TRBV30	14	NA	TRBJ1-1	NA	TGTGCCTGGAGGGTTACACACTATAACACTGAAGCTTTCTTT	CAWRVTHYNTEAFF
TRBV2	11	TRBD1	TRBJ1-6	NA	TGTGCCAGCGGTGACAGGGTATCACTCCACTTT	CASGDRVSLHF
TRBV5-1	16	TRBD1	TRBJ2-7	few	TGCGCCAGCAGTGGACAGGGGCAAGGTCCCTCCTACGAGCAGTACTTC	CASSGQGQGPSYEQYF
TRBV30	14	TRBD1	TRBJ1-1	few	TGTGCCTGGAGCGGGGACAGGGGGCTCACTGAAGCTTTCTTT	CAWSGDRGLTEAFF
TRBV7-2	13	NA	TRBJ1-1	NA	TGTGCCAGCAGCTCTCCCCCGGCGGAATCAGCTTTCTTT	CASSSPPAESAFF
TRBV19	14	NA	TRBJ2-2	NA	TGTGCCAGTTACGGGCCTTCGAACACCGGGGAGCTGTTTTTT	CASYGPSNTGELFF
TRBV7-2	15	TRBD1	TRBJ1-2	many	TGTGCCAGCAGCTCTAGACAGGGGGTTAACTATGGCTACACCTTC	CASSSRQGVNYGYTF
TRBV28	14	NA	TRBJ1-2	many	TGTGCCAGCAGTTCCACCTACGGACCAAATGGCTACACCTTC	CASSSTYGPNGYTF
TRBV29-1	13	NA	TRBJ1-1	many	TGCAGCGTGGCACGGAGCGGGAACACTGAAGCTTTCTTT	CSVARSGNTEAFF
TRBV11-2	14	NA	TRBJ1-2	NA	TGTGCCAGCAGCCAAGAGGTCGGGGGGTTTAGCTACACCTTC	CASSQEVGGFSYTF
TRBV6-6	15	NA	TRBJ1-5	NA	TGTGCCAGCAGTTACTCGACCAGGGGCAATCAGCCCCAGCATTTT	CASSYSTRGNQPQHF
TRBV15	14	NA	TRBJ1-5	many	TGTGCCACCAGCATTGGGCGCAGTAATCAGCCCCAGCATTTT	CATSIGRSNQPQHF
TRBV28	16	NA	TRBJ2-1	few	TGTGCCAGCAGTTCCTCTTCGCTAGCAAGGAGGAATGAGCAGTTCTTC	CASSSSSLARRNEQFF
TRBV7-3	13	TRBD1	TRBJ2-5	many	TGTGCCAGCAGCGCAGGGGGACAAGAGACCCAGTACTTC	CASSAGGQETQYF
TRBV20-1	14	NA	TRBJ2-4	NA	TGCAGTGCCCAAGCCGAGGTGGCCGGGAACATTCAGTACTTC	CSAQAEVAGNIQYF
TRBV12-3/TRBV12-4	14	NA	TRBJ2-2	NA	TGTGCCAGCAGCACGACGAAATTCCCCGGGGAGCTGTTTTTT	CASSTTKFPGELFF
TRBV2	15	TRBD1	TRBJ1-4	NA	TGTGCCAGCCGGGACAGGGGGCAGACTAATGAAAAACTGTTTTTT	CASRDRGQTNEKLFF
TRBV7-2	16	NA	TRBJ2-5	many	TGTGCCAGCAGCTCCTTTAGGGGCGCGGGTCGAGAGACCCAGTACTTC	CASSSFRGAGRETQYF
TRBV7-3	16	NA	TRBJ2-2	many	TGTGCCAGCAGCCTCAAGGCAGGGACGAACACCGGGGAGCTGTTTTTT	CASSLKAGTNTGELFF
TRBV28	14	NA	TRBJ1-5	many	TGTGCCAGCACTGAGGACAGCCCTGGGGAGCCCCAGCATTTT	CASTEDSPGEPQHF
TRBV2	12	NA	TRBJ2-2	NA	TGTGCCGGCTCCCGGGGCCCCGGGGAGCTGTTTTTT	CAGSRGPGELFF
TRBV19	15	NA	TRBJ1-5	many	TGTGCCAGTAGTAGGTCGGGCCAAGGGACTCAGCCCCAGCATTTT	CASSRSGQGTQPQHF
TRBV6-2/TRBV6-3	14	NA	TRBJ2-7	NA	TGTGCCAGCAGTTACCCCCAGAATTCCTACGAGCAGTACTTC	CASSYPQNSYEQYF
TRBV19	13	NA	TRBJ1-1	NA	TGTGCCAGTAGTCCCCGTTTTGAGGGTGAAGCTTTCTTT	CASSPRFEGEAFF
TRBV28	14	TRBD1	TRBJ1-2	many	TGTGCCAGCAGCCTAGACAGGGTTGAGTATGGCTACACCTTC	CASSLDRVEYGYTF
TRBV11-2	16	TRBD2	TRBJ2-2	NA	TGTGCCAGCAGCTCCTCCGGGACTAGTGACACCGGGGAGCTGTTTTTT	CASSSSGTSDTGELFF
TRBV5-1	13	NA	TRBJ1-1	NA	TGCGCCAGCAGCTTGGACCGACCCTTTGAAGCTTTCTTT	CASSLDRPFEAFF
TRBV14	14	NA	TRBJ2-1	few	TGTGCCAGCAGCCAAGCATCACAGTACAATGAGCAGTTCTTC	CASSQASQYNEQFF
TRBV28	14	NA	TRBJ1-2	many	TGTGCCAGCAGTTTCCCCCAGGGGTCGGGCGGCTACACCTTC	CASSFPQGSGGYTF
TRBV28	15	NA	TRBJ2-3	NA	TGTGCCACAAGGGGGATTGTATCGGGAGCGGATACGCAGTATTTT	CATRGIVSGADTQYF
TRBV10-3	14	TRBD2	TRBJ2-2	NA	TGTGCCATCAGTGGCGGGGGGAACACCGGGGAGCTGTTTTTT	CAISGGGNTGELFF
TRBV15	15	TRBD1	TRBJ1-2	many	TGTGCCACCAGCAGAGAAGGACAGGACATCTATGGCTACACCTTC	CATSREGQDIYGYTF
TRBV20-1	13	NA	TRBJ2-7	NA	TGCAGTGCTAGAATCTCCTACGGCTACGAGCAGTACTTC	CSARISYGYEQYF
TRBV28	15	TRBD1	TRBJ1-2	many	TGTGCCACCCTTGACCTAACAGGGGGCGCGTACGGCTACACCTTC	CATLDLTGGAYGYTF
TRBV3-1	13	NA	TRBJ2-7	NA	TGTGCCAGCAGCCTCGGGACTTGGTACGAGCAGTACTTC	CASSLGTWYEQYF
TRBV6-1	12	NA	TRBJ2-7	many	TGTGCCAGCAGCAAGTCAGTCGGCGAGCAGTACTTC	CASSKSVGEQYF
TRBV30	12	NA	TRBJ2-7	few	TGTGCCTGGAGTGTGAGCACCTACGAGCAGTACTTC	CAWSVSTYEQYF
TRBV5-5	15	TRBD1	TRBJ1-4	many	TGTGCCAGCAGTCTTGACAGGGGAAAGAATGAAAAACTGTTTTTT	CASSLDRGKNEKLFF
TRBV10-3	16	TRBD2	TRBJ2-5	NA	TGTGCCATCAGTGAGTCGACGACTAGCGGGGAAGAGACCCAGTACTTC	CAISESTTSGEETQYF
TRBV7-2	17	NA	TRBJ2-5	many	TGTGCCAGCAGCTTAGCCCCACGGGGCGGGGACGAAGAGACCCAGTACTTC	CASSLAPRGGDEETQYF
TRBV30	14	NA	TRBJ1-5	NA	TGTGCCTGGACCCCCTTCGGGGGGTTTCAGCCCCAGCATTTT	CAWTPFGGFQPQHF
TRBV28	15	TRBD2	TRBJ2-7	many	TGTGCCAGCTCAAACACCGGGACTACAATATACGAGCAGTACTTC	CASSNTGTTIYEQYF
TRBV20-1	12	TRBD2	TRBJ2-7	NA	TGCAGTGGTCTAGCGGGTCCTTACGAGCAGTACTTC	CSGLAGPYEQYF
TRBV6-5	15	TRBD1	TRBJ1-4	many	TGTGCCAGCAGTTACCCGGGACAGGGTAATGAAAAACTGTTTTTT	CASSYPGQGNEKLFF